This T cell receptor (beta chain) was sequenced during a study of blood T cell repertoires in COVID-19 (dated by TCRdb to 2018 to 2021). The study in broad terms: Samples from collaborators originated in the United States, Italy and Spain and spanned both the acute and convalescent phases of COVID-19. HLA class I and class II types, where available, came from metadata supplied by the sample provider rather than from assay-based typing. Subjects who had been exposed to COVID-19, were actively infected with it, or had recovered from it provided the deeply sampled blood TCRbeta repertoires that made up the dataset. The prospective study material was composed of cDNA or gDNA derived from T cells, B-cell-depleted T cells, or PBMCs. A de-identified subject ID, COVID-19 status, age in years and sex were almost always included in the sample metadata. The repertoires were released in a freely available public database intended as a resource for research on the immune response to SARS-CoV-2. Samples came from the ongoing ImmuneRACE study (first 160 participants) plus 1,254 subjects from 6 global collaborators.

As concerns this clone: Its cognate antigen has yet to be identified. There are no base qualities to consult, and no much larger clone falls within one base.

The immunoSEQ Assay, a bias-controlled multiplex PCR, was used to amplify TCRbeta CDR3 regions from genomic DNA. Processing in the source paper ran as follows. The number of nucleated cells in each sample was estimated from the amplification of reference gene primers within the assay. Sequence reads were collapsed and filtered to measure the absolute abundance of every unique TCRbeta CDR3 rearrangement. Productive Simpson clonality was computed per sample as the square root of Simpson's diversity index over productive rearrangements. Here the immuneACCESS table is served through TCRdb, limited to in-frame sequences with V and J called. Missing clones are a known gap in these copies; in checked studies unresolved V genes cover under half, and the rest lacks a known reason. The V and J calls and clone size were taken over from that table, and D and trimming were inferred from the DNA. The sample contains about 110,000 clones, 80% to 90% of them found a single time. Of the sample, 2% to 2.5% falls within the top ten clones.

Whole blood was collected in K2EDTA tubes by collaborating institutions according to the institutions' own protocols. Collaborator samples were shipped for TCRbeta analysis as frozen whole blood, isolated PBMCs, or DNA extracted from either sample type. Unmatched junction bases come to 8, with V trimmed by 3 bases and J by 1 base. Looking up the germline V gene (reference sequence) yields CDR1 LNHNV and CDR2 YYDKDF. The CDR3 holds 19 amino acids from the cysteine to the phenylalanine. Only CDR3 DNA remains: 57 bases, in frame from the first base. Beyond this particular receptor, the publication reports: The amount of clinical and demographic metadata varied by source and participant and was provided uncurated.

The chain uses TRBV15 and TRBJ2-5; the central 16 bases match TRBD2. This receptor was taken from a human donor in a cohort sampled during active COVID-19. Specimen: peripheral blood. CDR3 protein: CATSSYTGTSGRAQETQYF. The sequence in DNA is TGTGCCACCAGCAGCTACACCGGGACTAGCGGGAGGGCCCAAGAGACCCAGTACTTC.